This T cell receptor beta chain is from a study of shared clonotypes between healthy human individuals. The wider study: The study used three CD4 naive, three CD4 memory, two CD8 naive and one CD8 memory plate per donor. Study-level points and caveats: Naive subsets usually exceeded memory subsets in estimated richness.

Germline V gene lookup returns CDR1 SGHTA and CDR2 FQGNSA. V lost 1 base and J lost 0; bases outside the gene matches: 5. The CDR3 sequence is 17 residues long. TCRdb keeps only in-frame clones here, not all; method: immunoSEQ multiplex PCR. This sample yields 2 million or so clones, of which 85% to 95% are seen a single time; approximately 0.13% belongs to the top ten. The donor population consisted of healthy HIV-negative adults with no recent acute infections or vaccinations. Points on this clone: Its specificity is not known.

The V call is TRBV7-2, the J call TRBJ2-7; 11 bases line up with TRBD1. The origin of this receptor is a young man in good health. Source material: naive CD4+ T cells sorted from blood. As for subset: CD45RA+ positively selected. The CDR3 protein is CASSLGTGGWSSYEQYF. The CDR3 region has the DNA TGTGCCAGCAGCTTAGGGACAGGGGGCTGGAGCTCCTACGAGCAGTACTTC.